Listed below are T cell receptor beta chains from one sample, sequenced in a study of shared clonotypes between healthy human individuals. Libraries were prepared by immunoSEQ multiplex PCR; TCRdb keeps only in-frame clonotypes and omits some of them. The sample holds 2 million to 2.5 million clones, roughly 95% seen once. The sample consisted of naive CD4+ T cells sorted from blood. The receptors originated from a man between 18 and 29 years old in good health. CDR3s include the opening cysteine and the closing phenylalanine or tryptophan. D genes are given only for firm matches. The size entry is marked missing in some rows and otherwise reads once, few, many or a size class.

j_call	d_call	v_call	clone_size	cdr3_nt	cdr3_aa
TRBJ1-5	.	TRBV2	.	TGTGCCAGCAGAATCGAAGATCAGCCCCAGCATTTT	CASRIEDQPQHF
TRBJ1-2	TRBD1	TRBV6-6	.	TGTGCCAGCAGTTACCCAAGTAGGACAGGGAGCAATGGCTACACCTTC	CASSYPSRTGSNGYTF
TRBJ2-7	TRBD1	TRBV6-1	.	TGTGCCAGCATTAAAGGGGGCGGCCTTTACTACGAGCAGTACTTC	CASIKGGGLYYEQYF
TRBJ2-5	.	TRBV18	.	TGTGCCAGCTCGCCCGGGCGCTTTGGGGAGACCCAGTACTTC	CASSPGRFGETQYF
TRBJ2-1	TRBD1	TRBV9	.	TGTGCCAGCAGCTCTCAGACAGGGTCGGTCTTCGAGCAGTTCTTC	CASSSQTGSVFEQFF
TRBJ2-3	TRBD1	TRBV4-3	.	TGCGCCAGCAGCCAGGGACAGGGACAGGGATGGTCAGATACGCAGTATTTT	CASSQGQGQGWSDTQYF
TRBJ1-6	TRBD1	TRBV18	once	TGTGCCAGCTCACAGGGACAGGGGGCAGGAAATTCACCCCTCCACTTT	CASSQGQGAGNSPLHF
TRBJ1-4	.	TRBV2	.	TGTGCCAGCAGTTCGGACAGCGGCCATAATGAAAAACTGTTTTTT	CASSSDSGHNEKLFF
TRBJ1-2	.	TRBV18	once	TGTGCCAGCTCACAAAATGCAGACGGAGCCTATGGCTACACCTTC	CASSQNADGAYGYTF
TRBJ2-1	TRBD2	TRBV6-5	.	TGTGCCACCAAGCGGGAGCCTTATGAGCAGTTCTTC	CATKREPYEQFF
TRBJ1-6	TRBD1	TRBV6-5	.	TGTGCCAGCAGTTACGGACAGGGACGTTCACCCCTCCACTTT	CASSYGQGRSPLHF
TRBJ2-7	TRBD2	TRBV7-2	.	TGTGCCAGCAGCTTGGCGGGGCGGGAGAACGAGCAGTACTTC	CASSLAGRENEQYF
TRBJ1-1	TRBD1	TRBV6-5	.	TGTGCCAGCAGAGCAGGGGGCCCCGAAGCTTTCTTT	CASRAGGPEAFF
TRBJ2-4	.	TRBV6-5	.	TGTGCCACCCGAGTGGCGGGGTGGGAAAACATTCAGTACTTC	CATRVAGWENIQYF
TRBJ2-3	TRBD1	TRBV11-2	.	TGTGCCAGCAGCTTAAAAGCGAGGACAGGGGGTTTGGATACGCAGTATTTT	CASSLKARTGGLDTQYF
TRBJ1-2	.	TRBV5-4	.	TGTGCCAGCAGCAACGGACGGGGGTATGGCTACACCTTC	CASSNGRGYGYTF
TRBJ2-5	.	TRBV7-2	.	TGTGCCAGCAGCTTATCGCATATCCAAGAGACCCAGTACTTC	CASSLSHIQETQYF
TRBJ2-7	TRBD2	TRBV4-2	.	TGTGCCAGCAGCCAAACTAGCGGGGGGATCTCCTACGAGCAGTACTTC	CASSQTSGGISYEQYF
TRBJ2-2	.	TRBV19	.	TGTGCCAGTCCTCCCGGTACCGGGGAGCTGTTTTTT	CASPPGTGELFF
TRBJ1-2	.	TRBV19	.	TGTGCCAGTAGTATTACCAGAAACAACTATGGCTACACCTTC	CASSITRNNYGYTF
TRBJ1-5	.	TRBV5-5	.	TGTGCCAGCAGCTTGTTCCCAGTTCGTCAGCCCCAGCATTTT	CASSLFPVRQPQHF
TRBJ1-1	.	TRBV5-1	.	TGCGCCAGCAGTTTGGAACGCCCCGGGGGGACTGAAGCTTTCTTT	CASSLERPGGTEAFF
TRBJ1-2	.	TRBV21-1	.	TGTGCCAGCAGCACCAGGGACAGGGGGCCCAACTATGGCTACACCTTC	CASSTRDRGPNYGYTF
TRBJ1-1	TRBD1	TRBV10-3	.	TGTGCCATCAGTGAAGGACAGGGGAGAGGGAACACTGAAGCTTTCTTT	CAISEGQGRGNTEAFF
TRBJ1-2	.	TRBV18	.	TGTGCCAGCTCACCTCTGGGGCGAGACTATGGCTACACCTTC	CASSPLGRDYGYTF
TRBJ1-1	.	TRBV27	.	TGTGCCAGCGGCCCAATGTGGAAAACTGAAGCTTTCTTT	CASGPMWKTEAFF
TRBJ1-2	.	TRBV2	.	TGTGCCAGCACCTCCCAAGGGGCGACCTATGGCTACACCTTC	CASTSQGATYGYTF
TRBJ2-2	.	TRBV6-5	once	TGTGCCACCGCAAGGGCAGGGTTGGGCACCGGGGAGCTGTTTTTT	CATARAGLGTGELFF
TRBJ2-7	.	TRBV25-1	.	TGTGCCAGCAGTGAATCGAGACTGAACTCCTACGAGCAGTACTTC	CASSESRLNSYEQYF
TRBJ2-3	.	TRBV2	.	TGTGCCAGCAGAACAGAGACAGATACGCAGTATTTT	CASRTETDTQYF
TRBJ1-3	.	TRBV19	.	TGTGCCAGTAGTGCTCAAGGGAGGGCGACTGACTCTGGAAACACCATATATTTT	CASSAQGRATDSGNTIYF
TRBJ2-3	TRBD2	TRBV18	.	TGTGCCAGCTCACCCAGCGGGATAAACACAGATACGCAGTATTTT	CASSPSGINTDTQYF
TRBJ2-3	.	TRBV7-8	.	TGTGCCAGCAGCTTTACAAGACTACAAGATACGCAGTATTTT	CASSFTRLQDTQYF
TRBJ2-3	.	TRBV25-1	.	TGTGCCAGCAGTGAATTGGGGAGAACAGATACGCAGTATTTT	CASSELGRTDTQYF
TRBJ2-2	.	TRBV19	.	TGTGCCAGTAGTATAGGGGTTCGGACAGTCGGGGCTTGGGACACCGGGGAGCTGTTTTTT	CASSIGVRTVGAWDTGELFF
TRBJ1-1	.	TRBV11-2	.	TGTGCCAGCAGTTGGGCGGGATTAAACACTGAAGCTTTCTTT	CASSWAGLNTEAFF
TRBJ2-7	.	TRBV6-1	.	TGTGCCAGCAGTCCTCGGGGGTCGGTGAACTACGAGCAGTACTTC	CASSPRGSVNYEQYF
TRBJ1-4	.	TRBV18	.	TGTGCCAGCTCACCGGGGTGGGGTGAAAAACTGTTTTTT	CASSPGWGEKLFF
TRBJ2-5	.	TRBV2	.	TGTGCCAGCAGTGAGCGGACAGCACACCAAGAGACCCAGTACTTC	CASSERTAHQETQYF
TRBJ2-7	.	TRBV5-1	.	TGCGCCAGCACTCTCGGGGGTGCTCAATCCTACGAGCAGTACTTC	CASTLGGAQSYEQYF
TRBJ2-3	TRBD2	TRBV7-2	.	TGTGCCAGCAGCTTAGGTCTAGCGGGAGGTGCAGATACGCAGTATTTT	CASSLGLAGGADTQYF
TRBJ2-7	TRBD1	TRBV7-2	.	TGTGCCAGCAGCTTAGAGGACAGGGGGTCAAACGAGCAGTACTTC	CASSLEDRGSNEQYF
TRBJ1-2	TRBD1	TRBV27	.	TGTGCCAGCAGTTTAACAGGGGCGGGAGGCTACACCTTC	CASSLTGAGGYTF
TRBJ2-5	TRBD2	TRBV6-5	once	TGTGCCAGCAGCCGGGGGGGGGCTAGGGAGACCCAGTACTTC	CASSRGGARETQYF
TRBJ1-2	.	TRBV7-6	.	TGTGCCAGCAGCTTAGGCCCAGGGGATAATGGCTACACCTTC	CASSLGPGDNGYTF
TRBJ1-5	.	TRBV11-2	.	TGTGCCAGCAGCTTTACGGGGGTGGGTAATCAGCCCCAGCATTTT	CASSFTGVGNQPQHF
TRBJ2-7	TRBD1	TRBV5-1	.	TGCGCCAGCAGCCCACAGGGGGGATCCTACGAGCAGTACTTC	CASSPQGGSYEQYF
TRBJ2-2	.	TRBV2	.	TGTGCCAGCCGGACAGAAATGAACACCGGGGAGCTGTTTTTT	CASRTEMNTGELFF
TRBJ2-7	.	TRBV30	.	TGTGCCTGGAGTCCAGACTCCTACGAGCAGTACTTC	CAWSPDSYEQYF
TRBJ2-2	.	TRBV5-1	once	TGCGCCAGCAGTTTCGACTGGGGGAACACCGGGGAGCTGTTTTTT	CASSFDWGNTGELFF
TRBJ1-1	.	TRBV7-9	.	TGTGCCAGCAGCCCAAGGGGGGCAGGGAACACTGAAGCTTTCTTT	CASSPRGAGNTEAFF
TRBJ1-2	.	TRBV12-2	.	TGTGCAAGTCGCTGTGATGATTGGGACCGAAACTATGGCTACACCTTC	CASRCDDWDRNYGYTF